This TCR beta chain was sequenced for a study of high-grade serous ovarian cancer treatment subgroups (dated by TCRdb to the early 2020s). About the investigation overall: On average, each sample produced around 15,000 sequencing reads and 6,000 to 8,000 unique TCR beta rearrangements. The cohort comprised 30 or so patients: about ten with no residual disease after primary surgery (R0), about ten excellent NACT responders, and about ten poor NACT responders. Under a laparoscopic triage algorithm, patients with high-grade serous ovarian cancer were grouped by complete gross resection or by neoadjuvant chemotherapy response, and the study profiled the TCR beta repertoires of these patients. One primary tumor sample and two metastatic tumor samples were contributed by each patient, so that some 83 samples were obtained in total. General conclusions and limits of the study: TCR repertoire analyses focused on CDR3; CDR1 and CDR2 were not analyzed. Bulk tumor TCR sequencing lacked spatial information, limiting insight into HGSC tumor complexity and diversity. Repertoire similarity between tumors from the same patient ranged from roughly 0.095 to 0.79, while tumors from different patients showed almost no similarity. TCR clonal relatedness showed a positive correlation with neoantigen level and a trend toward positive correlation with copy number variation and mutation load from whole-genome sequencing.

A word on this clone: What antigen it recognizes has not been identified. There are no base qualities to consult, and no much larger clone falls within one base.

The 80 to 95 tumor samples underwent high-throughput TCR profiling using ImmunoSEQ. The published analysis was carried out like this. To measure repertoire diversity, the metrics used were richness (unique productive sequences), clonality, evenness and relatedness, and the Bhattacharyya coefficient was used to assess similarity between samples. Conclusions stayed consistent in a sensitivity analysis that left out TCRs with fewer than two reads. The clones in this table, taken by TCRdb from immuneACCESS, are in-frame only. Not every clone is retained; where verified, under half of the shortfall comes from an unresolved V gene, and the cause of the rest is unknown. For V, J and clone size, that table is used; D and trimming come from the DNA. Counted in this sample were 3,500 to 4,500 clones; under 85% of them appeared once. The ten largest clones represent 8% to 10% of the sample. The tumor samples were collected prior to definitive surgery or chemotherapy. The MD Anderson Biospecimen Extraction Resource handled genomic DNA extraction, while the MD Anderson Cancer Genomics Laboratory carried out the TCR sequencing.

The CDR3 has 16 amino acids, counting the end cysteine and phenylalanine. The entry retains the CDR3 DNA only, 48 bases that are in frame from base 1. The germline V gene encodes CDR1 SGHDT and CDR2 YYEEEE. The sequenced sample was tumor tissue. This sequence was found in a human donor with high-grade serous ovarian cancer. The chain couples TRBV5-6 to TRBJ2-5, and 7 junction bases match TRBD1. The end of the DNA aligns better with TRBJ2-7, so the J call may be wrong. The nucleotide sequence reads as follows: TGTGCCAGCAGCGGCGTCGGACAGGAGAGATCCTACGAGCAGTACTTC. The translation is CASSGVGQERSYEQYF.